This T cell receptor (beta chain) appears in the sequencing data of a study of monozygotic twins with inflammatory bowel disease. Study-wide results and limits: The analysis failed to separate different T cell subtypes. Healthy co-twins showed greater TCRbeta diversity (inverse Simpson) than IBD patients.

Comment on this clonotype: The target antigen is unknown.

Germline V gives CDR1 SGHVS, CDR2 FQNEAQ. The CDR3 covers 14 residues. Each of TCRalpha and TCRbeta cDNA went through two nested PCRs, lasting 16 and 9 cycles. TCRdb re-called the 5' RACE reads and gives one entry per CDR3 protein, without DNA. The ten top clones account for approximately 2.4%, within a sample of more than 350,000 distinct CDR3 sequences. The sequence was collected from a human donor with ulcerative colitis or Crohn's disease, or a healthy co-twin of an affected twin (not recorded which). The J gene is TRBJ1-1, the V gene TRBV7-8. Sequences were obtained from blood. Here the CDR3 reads CASSLGVINTEAFF. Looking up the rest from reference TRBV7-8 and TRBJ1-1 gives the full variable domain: GAGVSQSPRYKVAKRGQDVALRCDPISGHVSLFWYQQALGQGPEFLTYFQNEAQLDKSGLPSDRFFAERPEGSVSTLKIQRTQQEDSAVYLCASSLGVINTEAFFGQGTRLTVV.